A selection of T cell receptor beta chains follows, all from one sample in a study of cytomegalovirus exposure and HLA in healthy donors. The data were produced by immunoSEQ multiplex PCR, yet TCRdb's version contains in-frame clones alone and is incomplete. In the table there are fewer than 150,000 clones, 82% of which are singletons. Sequencing used PBMCs. These receptors all come from a male donor in good health and CMV-seronegative. Each CDR3 is given without its conserved first and last residue. Each record gives: V gene, J gene, CDR3 protein.

V gene: TRBV19; J gene: TRBJ2-5; CDR3 protein: ASSIDLEAWETQY
V gene: TRBV2; J gene: TRBJ2-3; CDR3 protein: ATDGLAGNTDTQY
V gene: TRBV2; J gene: TRBJ1-4; CDR3 protein: ASRPGQYPNEKLF
V gene: TRBV28; J gene: TRBJ2-3; CDR3 protein: ASSLLAGAYTDTQY
V gene: TRBV7-2; J gene: TRBJ2-1; CDR3 protein: ASSWGASPYNEQF
V gene: TRBV6-5; J gene: TRBJ2-1; CDR3 protein: ASSYADRGYNEQF
V gene: TRBV4-2; J gene: TRBJ2-1; CDR3 protein: ASSQDPGGDGEQF
V gene: TRBV30; J gene: TRBJ2-4; CDR3 protein: AWSVGSNIQY
V gene: TRBV6-5; J gene: TRBJ1-1; CDR3 protein: ASSYYRGDAF
V gene: TRBV2; J gene: TRBJ2-7; CDR3 protein: ASSEVEGVGEQY
V gene: TRBV4-3; J gene: NA; CDR3 protein: ASSQETGEPSYEQY
V gene: TRBV10-2; J gene: TRBJ2-1; CDR3 protein: ASRLLPTNEQF
V gene: TRBV6-6; J gene: TRBJ2-3; CDR3 protein: ASSPGQNTDTQY
V gene: TRBV5-1; J gene: TRBJ1-2; CDR3 protein: ASSLRSSQAQGYT
V gene: TRBV7-9; J gene: TRBJ1-3; CDR3 protein: ASSLTQATSGNTIY
V gene: TRBV28; J gene: TRBJ2-3; CDR3 protein: ASRSEGSTDTQY
V gene: TRBV6-5; J gene: TRBJ2-7; CDR3 protein: ASSYSIGQGPYEQY
V gene: TRBV7-2; J gene: TRBJ2-3; CDR3 protein: ASSNPESTQY
V gene: TRBV30; J gene: TRBJ2-5; CDR3 protein: AWSAGTDQETQY
V gene: TRBV6-6; J gene: TRBJ1-6; CDR3 protein: ASMDRANSPLH
V gene: TRBV30; J gene: TRBJ2-3; CDR3 protein: AWRKGVDTQY
V gene: TRBV5-1; J gene: TRBJ2-2; CDR3 protein: ASRDPGLKNTGELF
V gene: TRBV7-9; J gene: TRBJ1-2; CDR3 protein: ASSLVQGGPYGYT
V gene: TRBV7-4; J gene: TRBJ1-5; CDR3 protein: ASSQTDRNNQPQH
V gene: TRBV6-1; J gene: TRBJ2-7; CDR3 protein: ASSGLGATYEQY
V gene: TRBV6-5; J gene: TRBJ2-5; CDR3 protein: ASSYSVGDSQETQY